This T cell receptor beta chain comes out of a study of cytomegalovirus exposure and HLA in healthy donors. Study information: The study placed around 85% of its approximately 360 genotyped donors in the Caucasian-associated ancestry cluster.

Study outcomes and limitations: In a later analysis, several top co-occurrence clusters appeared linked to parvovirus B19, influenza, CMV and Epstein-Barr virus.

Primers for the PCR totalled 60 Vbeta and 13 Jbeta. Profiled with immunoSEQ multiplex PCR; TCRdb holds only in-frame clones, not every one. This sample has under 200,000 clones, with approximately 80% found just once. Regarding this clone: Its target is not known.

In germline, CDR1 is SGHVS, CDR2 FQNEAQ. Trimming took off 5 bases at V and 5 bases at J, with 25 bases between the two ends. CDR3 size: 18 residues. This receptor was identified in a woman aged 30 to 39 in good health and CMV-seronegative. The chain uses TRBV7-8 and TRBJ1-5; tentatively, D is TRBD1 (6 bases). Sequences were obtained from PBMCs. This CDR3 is CASSPGRSGGPPDQPQHF. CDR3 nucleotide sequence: TGTGCCAGCAGCCCCGGGCGTTCTGGGGGCCCGCCAGATCAGCCCCAGCATTTT.